One T cell receptor (beta chain) is described in this entry. The antigen is unknown. Per germline, CDR1 MNHEY and CDR2 SMNVEV (reference sequence). The ends were cut back, 6 bases at V and 7 bases at J, with 12 bases in the middle. This CDR3 comprises 12 residues. TCR templates, around 100,000 per sample, were assayed. The repertoire was sequenced with immunoSEQ multiplex PCR; TCRdb's copy has only in-frame clones and lacks some. The data contain roughly 100,000 clones, 92% of them singletons. These data originate in a study of siplizumab effects on memory and regulatory T cells. Regarding the study as a whole: A significant reduction in alloreactive sequences traceable to unstimulated CD4+ memory cells was produced by siplizumab. Most alloreactive clones went unmapped to unstimulated subsets; only a minor fraction mapped.

The specimen sequenced was non-Treg CD4+ T cells sorted from blood. J is TRBJ1-2 and V is TRBV27; tentative D call: TRBD1 (5 bases). The clonotype comes from a human donor in good health. CDR3 amino acids: CASRSGGGGYTF. The CDR3 region has the DNA TGTGCCAGCAGGTCGGGGGGTGGTGGCTACACCTTC.